The T cell receptor beta chain under discussion was sequenced for a study of blood T cell repertoires in COVID-19. Looking at the study overall: Sites in the United States, Italy and Spain provided acute and convalescent COVID-19 samples.

TCRdb keeps only in-frame clones here, not all; method: immunoSEQ multiplex PCR. The sample lists over 300,000 clones; 83% were seen once. Germline values: CDR1 MNHNY, CDR2 SVGAGI (reference sequence). This CDR3 comprises 16 residues. Trimming at V came to 6 bases and at J to 1 base, leaving 6 bases not matched to a gene. This TCR came from a woman aged 50 to 60 with acute or convalescent COVID-19. The sequenced sample consisted of peripheral blood. The gene calls are TRBV6-6 and TRBJ2-6; 7 bases align to TRBD1. CDR3 amino acids: CASRYPGGSGANVLTF. For the CDR3, the DNA is TGTGCCAGCAGATATCCAGGGGGATCTGGGGCCAACGTCCTGACTTTC.